The 27 T cell receptor beta chains below all came from one sample that was sequenced in a study of T-cell reconstitution after alpha-beta-depleted transplantation in children. Preparation of the TCRbeta library involved a method that used unique molecular identifiers. TCRdb processed the PCR reads anew with MiXCR; each CDR3 protein has one entry. Of hundreds of thousands of distinct CDR3 sequences in the sample, 10% to 15% were seen once. The sample was PBMCs, mostly from graft donor cells, taken 360 days after TCRalphabeta/CD19-depleted stem cell transplant. These receptors were obtained from a male patient between 5 and 17 years old who had a stem cell transplant for acute myeloid leukemia, so the T cells may come from the graft donor.

The chain carries TRBV11-3 and TRBJ2-2, with TRBD2 as a possible D gene (6 bases). Deletions cut 6 bases from V and 4 bases from J, with 9 bases between. The CDR3 sequence is 13 residues long. Germline V lookup: CDR1 SGHNT, CDR2 YENEEA. The chain's CDR3 is CASRRDLTGELFF. The CDR3 DNA is TGTGCCAGCAGGCGGGACCTCACCGGGGAGCTGTTTTTT.

This clonotype was recorded many times. V is TRBV5-1 and J is TRBJ1-4; D might be TRBD1 (6 bases). V lost 3 bases and J 8 bases, leaving 11 bases between the germline ends. This CDR3 is built from 13 residues. Germline CDR1 reads SGHRS; CDR2 reads YFSETQ. The CDR3 sequence is CASSSRGGEKLFF. The CDR3 DNA sequence: TGCGCCAGCAGCTCCAGGGGCGGAGAAAAACTGTTTTTT.

The J gene is TRBJ2-5, the V gene TRBV11-1, with a weak D call TRBD2 (5 bases). The V end was cut by 8 bases, the J end by 5 bases, with 24 bases between. This CDR3 is 16 amino acids long. Germline lookup yields CDR1 SGHAT and CDR2 FQDESV (reference sequence). CDR3 protein: CASAQEAALSWETQYF. The CDR3 DNA sequence: TGTGCCAGCGCACAAGAAGCGGCCCTTAGCTGGGAGACCCAGTACTTC.

The V gene is TRBV19, the J gene TRBJ2-3; possibly TRBD1 for D (5 bases). V was trimmed by 5 bases and J by 0 bases, leaving 12 bases between them. Germline CDR1 and CDR2: LNHDA and SQIVND (reference sequence). CDR3 size: 15 residues. DNA of the CDR3: TGTGCCAGTAGTGCTGGTGCAGGGAGCACAGATACGCAGTATTTT. Translation: CASSAGAGSTDTQYF.

The V call is TRBV28, the J call TRBJ2-5; D is undetermined. CDR3 length: 12 residues. V was clipped by 6 bases and J by 5 bases, with 10 bases between them. Looked up from germline, CDR1 is MDHEN and CDR2 is SYDVKM. DNA of the CDR3: TGTGCCAGCAGCACGACGTTGGAGACCCAGTACTTC. It translates to CASSTTLETQYF.

The chain is built from TRBV28 and TRBJ1-5, with 8 bases identical to TRBD1. Germline lookup yields CDR1 MDHEN and CDR2 SYDVKM. The V segment lost 6 bases and the J segment 4 bases; nucleotides outside the gene matches: 8. There are 15 residues in the CDR3. The CDR3 DNA reads as TGTGCCAGCAGCACACAAGGACAGGGTAATCAGCCCCAGCATTTT. Its protein is CASSTQGQGNQPQHF.

This clonotype was observed a handful of times. The J gene is TRBJ2-7, the V gene TRBV21-1. TRBV21-1 is a pseudogene locus. The CDR3 is made up of 9 amino acids. CDR3 sequence: CASSKSRYF. The DNA for the CDR3 is TGTGCCAGCAGCAAATCTCGGTACTTC.

The J gene is TRBJ2-3, the V gene TRBV24-1; D might be TRBD1 or TRBD2, each matching 5 bases. Germline assignment: CDR1 KGHDR and CDR2 SFDVKD. The CDR3 runs 16 residues. Trimming shortened V by 4 bases and J by 4 bases, and 17 bases separated the two germline ends. CDR3 loop: CATSDAPGRASDTQYF. The CDR3 DNA reads TGTGCCACCAGTGACGCACCGGGACGGGCCTCAGATACGCAGTATTTT.

The V and J genes are TRBV7-9 and TRBJ2-7; possible D gene TRBD2, 6 bases. This CDR3 spans 15 amino acids. The germline V gene has CDR1 SEHNR and CDR2 FQNEAQ (reference sequence). V was shortened by 3 bases and J by 8 bases, with 20 bases between the two germline ends. This chain's CDR3 is CASSFGTEMILKQYF. CDR3 nucleotides: TGTGCCAGCAGCTTTGGGACTGAGATGATCTTGAAGCAGTACTTC. Looking up the rest from reference TRBV7-9 and TRBJ2-7 gives the full variable domain: DTGVSQNPRHKITKRGQNVTFRCDPISEHNRLYWYRQTLGQGPEFLTYFQNEAQLEKSRLLSDRFSAERPKGSFSTLEIQRTEQGDSAMYLCASSFGTEMILKQYFGPGTRLTVT.

V is TRBV5-1 and J is TRBJ1-2; D gene unclear. This CDR3 is built from 14 residues. Germline-derived CDR1 and CDR2 are SGHRS and YFSETQ. Between the trimmed V and J ends, which lost 7 bases and 5 bases, there was a span of 18 bases. CDR3 loop: CASSTERKQYGYTF. Here the CDR3 DNA reads TGCGCCAGCTCGACGGAGAGGAAGCAATATGGCTACACCTTC. Supplemented by reference TRBV5-1 and TRBJ1-2, the full variable domain reads KAGVTQTPRYLIKTRGQQVTLSCSPISGHRSVSWYQQTPGQGLQFLFEYFSETQRNKGNFPGRFSGRQFSNSRSEMNVSTLELGDSALYLCASSTERKQYGYTFGSGTRLTVV.

The rearrangement joins TRBV28 to TRBJ2-7; the D gene is possibly TRBD1 (7 bases). V was trimmed by 4 bases and J by 3 bases, leaving 16 bases between them. This CDR3 contains 15 residues. Germline V gene sequence: CDR1 MDHEN, CDR2 SYDVKM. Here the CDR3 reads CASSSLRGDSYEQYF. The CDR3 region has the DNA TGTGCCAGCAGTTCACTCAGGGGGGACAGCTACGAGCAGTACTTC. Complete variable domain (other parts from reference TRBV28 and TRBJ2-7): DVKVTQSSRYLVKRTGEKVFLECVQDMDHENMFWYRQDPGLGLRLIYFSYDVKMKEKGDIPEGYSVSREKKERFSLILESASTNQTSMYLCASSSLRGDSYEQYFGPGTRLTVT.

This sequence joins TRBV3-1 and TRBJ2-7; D is possibly TRBD1 (5 bases). Trimming cost V 3 bases and J 5 bases, with 8 bases left between them. The CDR3 is made up of 12 amino acids. CDR1 and CDR2 from the germline V gene are LGHDT and YNNKEL (reference sequence). The CDR3 coding sequence is TGTGCCAGCAGCCACAGGGCGGACGAGCAGTACTTC. It translates to CASSHRADEQYF.

This chain joins TRBV29-1 and TRBJ2-1, with D unresolved. Germline V gives CDR1 SQVTM, CDR2 ANQGSEA. The CDR3 runs to 14 residues. The V end was cut by 7 bases, the J end by 5 bases, with 18 bases between. CDR3 bases: TGCAGCGCCAGCCGTGACAAAATTCACAATGAGCAGTTCTTC. Protein: CSASRDKIHNEQFF.

The chain combines TRBV9 with TRBJ2-1, with D perhaps TRBD1 (5 bases). Trimming shortened V by 6 bases and J by 7 bases, and 14 bases separated the two germline ends. CDR3 length: 13 amino acids. Germline assignment: CDR1 SGDLS and CDR2 YYNGEE. CDR3 in amino acids: CASNQGQGNEQFF. As DNA, the CDR3 is TGTGCCAGCAACCAAGGGCAGGGTAATGAGCAGTTCTTC.

This clonotype appeared many times. The chain employs TRBV4-3 and TRBJ1-5, with D possibly TRBD1 on 6 matching bases. The CDR3 runs 15 residues. Trimming pared 0 bases from V and 8 bases from J, leaving 14 bases between. Germline-derived CDR1 and CDR2 are LGHNA and YSLEER. CDR3 in DNA: TGCGCCAGCAGCCAAGACATGACAGGATCTAAGCCCCAGCATTTT. Residues: CASSQDMTGSKPQHF.

This sequence joins TRBV20-1 and TRBJ2-5; D call uncertain. Trimming took 2 bases from V and 5 from J, leaving 15 bases between them. The germline CDR1 and CDR2 sequences are DFQATT and SNEGSKA (reference sequence). The CDR3 spans 14 residues. CDR3 sequence (DNA): TGCAGTGCTAGACCCAGAACCTTAGCTGAGACCCAGTACTTC. The encoded protein is CSARPRTLAETQYF.

The V and J genes are TRBV20-1 and TRBJ2-7; weak D call: TRBD1 (6 bases). The germline gives CDR1 DFQATT, CDR2 SNEGSKA (reference sequence). Trimming removed 6 bases from V and 2 bases from J, with 11 bases in between. CDR3 length: 12 residues. CDR3 sequence: CSARWTAYEQYF. CDR3 in DNA: TGCAGTGCCAGATGGACAGCCTACGAGCAGTACTTC.

This sequence joins TRBV11-2 and TRBJ2-1; weak D call: TRBD2 (6 bases). Per the germline V gene, CDR1 is SGHAT and CDR2 is FQNNGV. This CDR3 has 18 residues. Trimming took 1 base from V and 0 from J, leaving 16 bases between them. The CDR3: CASSLGGYGSVSYNEQFF. The DNA for the CDR3 is TGTGCCAGCAGCTTAGGGGGGTACGGGAGTGTCTCCTACAATGAGCAGTTCTTC. The complete variable domain, with remaining parts taken from reference TRBV11-2 and TRBJ2-1, reads EAGVAQSPRYKIIEKRQSVAFWCNPISGHATLYWYQQILGQGPKLLIQFQNNGVVDDSQLPKDRFSAERLKGVDSTLKIQPAKLEDSAVYLCASSLGGYGSVSYNEQFFGPGTRLTVL.

The gene calls are TRBV6-1 and TRBJ2-7; possible D gene TRBD1, 8 bases. V dropped 5 bases and J dropped 4 bases, with 15 bases sitting between them. Germline loops: CDR1 MNHNS, CDR2 SASEGT. This CDR3 is 14 amino acids long. The CDR3, as DNA: TGTGCCAGCAGTAAACAGGGGGGGGGTTACGAGCAGTACTTC. Protein sequence: CASSKQGGGYEQYF.

The genes are TRBV10-3 and TRBJ2-5; 12 nucleotides align to TRBD1. J was trimmed by 4 bases and V by 6 bases; bases with no gene match: 3. Per the germline V gene, CDR1 is ENHRY and CDR2 is SYGVKD. This CDR3 has 14 amino acids. Here the CDR3 DNA reads TGTGCCATCAGCCGGGACAGGGGGCGAGAGACCCAGTACTTC. Its protein product is CAISRDRGRETQYF.

This clonotype was detected a few times. The V call is TRBV24-1, the J call TRBJ2-1, with D possibly TRBD2 on 6 matching bases. With 8 bases removed from V and 0 bases from J, the gap between germline ends came to 16 bases. The germline CDR1 and CDR2 sequences are KGHDR and SFDVKD. This CDR3 comprises 16 residues. The CDR3 sequence: CATMPGAASSYNEQFF. CDR3 DNA: TGTGCCACCATGCCGGGAGCAGCGAGCTCCTACAATGAGCAGTTCTTC.

This clonotype has just a few counts. The rearrangement joins TRBV11-1 to TRBJ2-2; D remains ambiguous. Germline CDR1 SGHAT, CDR2 FQDESV (reference sequence). The CDR3 totals 19 residues. Trimming took off 1 base at V and 2 bases at J, with 20 bases between the two ends. CDR3 loop: CASSLGLIFDGVNTGELFF. The CDR3 DNA sequence: TGTGCCAGCAGCTTAGGTCTCATTTTTGACGGCGTCAACACCGGGGAGCTGTTTTTT.

This clonotype was seen only a few times. The rearrangement uses TRBV10-3 and TRBJ2-5; D gene ambiguous. Trimming removed 1 base at V and 9 bases at J, with 21 bases between. CDR1 and CDR2 from the germline V gene are ENHRY and SYGVKD. This CDR3 is 16 amino acids long. The CDR3 loop is CAISELRISSLGAQYF. CDR3 bases: TGTGCCATCAGTGAGTTACGTATATCGAGTCTTGGAGCCCAGTACTTC.

The CDR3 here is CASSLDTFGYTF. CDR3 sequence (DNA): TGTGCCAGCAGCTTGGATACCTTTGGGTACACCTTC. The chain has TRBV5-4 and TRBJ1-2; no definite D call. Germline V gives CDR1 SGHNT, CDR2 YYREEE (reference sequence). Trimming stripped 0 bases from V and 11 bases from J, with 11 bases between. The CDR3 has 12 amino acids.

In its sample, this clonotype was seen many times. CDR3 residues: CASSQDLGTRNGELFF. The CDR3 DNA is TGCGCCAGCAGCCAAGATTTGGGGACTAGGAACGGGGAGCTGTTTTTT. The chain has TRBV4-3 and TRBJ2-2; TRBD2 agrees at 8 bases. V shed 0 bases and J 7 bases; nucleotides not matched to a gene: 7. Germline V gene data show CDR1 as LGHNA and CDR2 as YSLEER. CDR3 size: 16 residues.

The V and J genes are TRBV12-3 or TRBV12-4 and TRBJ2-1, with TRBD2 matching over 11 bases. V was clipped by 5 bases and J by 0 bases; unmatched bases: 15. This CDR3 region has 20 residues. The CDR3 region is CASSLNLRSGRDSSYNEQFF. The CDR3 DNA reads as TGTGCCAGCAGTCTCAATCTACGTAGCGGGAGGGACTCCTCCTACAATGAGCAGTTCTTC.

The table lists this clonotype with a few counts. V and J are TRBV29-1 and TRBJ2-5; no reliable D call. The CDR3 has 10 amino acids. CDR1 and CDR2 (germline): SQVTM, ANQGSEA. V was cut by 5 bases and J by 4 bases, with 5 bases left in between. The CDR3 reads CSVYLETQYF. CDR3 bases: TGCAGCGTTTACTTAGAGACCCAGTACTTC.